This T cell receptor beta chain appears in the sequencing data of a study of graft-versus-host responses after intestinal transplantation. The wider study: Those transplanted obtained multivisceral, liver-intestinal, or isolated intestinal grafts. Once they had received anti-thymocyte globulin induction, all recipients took tacrolimus and steroids for 2 to 4 years.

With respect to this clone: The antigen is unknown.

Libraries were prepared by immunoSEQ multiplex PCR; TCRdb keeps only in-frame clonotypes and omits some of them. This table has some 84,000 clones, approximately 78% appearing once. This clonotype was sampled from a human donor who received an intestinal transplant. The sample consisted of unstimulated CD4+ T cells sorted from spleen or lymph node cells, taken before intestinal transplant.

Written as DNA, the CDR3 is TGTGCCAGCAGTCTGGGGGCGGGACCCCTCCACTTT. Encoded protein: CASSLGAGPLHF. V gene TRBV6-4 combines with J gene TRBJ1-6; D might be TRBD1 (6 bases). V lost 5 bases, J lost 12 bases, and 11 bases lay in between. The CDR3 has 12 amino acids. CDR1 and CDR2 (germline): MRHNA, SNTAGT.